This TCR beta chain was sequenced in a study of identical twins. TCRdb used MiXCR to reprocess the 5' RACE reads, holding one entry per CDR3 protein. The repertoire has a few hundred thousand distinct CDR3 sequences, more than 9% of them found once; the top ten carry approximately 3.2%. This clonotype was found many times. CDR1 is DFQATT, CDR2 SNEGSKA, per germline (reference sequence). V was clipped by 6 bases and J by 7 bases; unmatched bases: 7. The CDR3 loop spans 13 amino acids. These data are also associated with another study on yellow fever vaccine responses in identical twins.

Sequencing was done on a sample of PBMCs. This TCR was recovered from a woman aged 18 to 35 in good health. J is TRBJ2-1 and V is TRBV20-1, with 9 bases lining up with TRBD2. In nucleotides, the CDR3 is TGCAGTGCCACAACTAGCGGGCTTAATGAGCAGTTCTTC. Translation: CSATTSGLNEQFF.